The present entry profiles one TCR beta chain with its context. Its antigen is still unknown. The stimulus was lysate of CMV-infected fibroblasts, around 11 ug/mL. CD40L/CD69 double-negative CD45RO-high memory CD4+ T cells were collected. Anti-CD28/CD49d costimulation, CD40-blocking antibody and enfuvirtide were given to CD8-depleted PBMCs for 18 hours. These data are taken from a study of persistence of HIV-infected CD4 T cells. Germline V CDR1 and CDR2: WSHSY, SAAADI. Trimming stripped 6 bases from V and 7 bases from J, with 19 bases between. The CDR3 runs 15 residues. The immunoSEQ assay was version 4, run in survey mode. Profiling relied on immunoSEQ multiplex PCR, and the TCRdb table lists in-frame clones only, not all of them. The data hold approximately 30,000 clones, with roughly four fifths observed a single time. Study outcomes and limitations: Degenerate expanded CDR3beta sequences were enriched among CMV- and Gag-responding cells.

The TCR originated in an adult man with HIV who was CMV-seropositive. Source: CD4+ T cells sorted from PBMCs after 18-hour stimulation, taken from a patient who received antiretroviral therapy. The genes are TRBV10-2 and TRBJ1-5, with no clear D. CDR3 sequence reads: CASSLAGGMKQPQHF. CDR3 in DNA: TGCGCCAGCAGCCTGGCAGGAGGTATGAAACAGCCCCAGCATTTT.